Following are 9 T cell receptor beta chains from one sample sequenced in a study of tumor and adjacent non-tumor tissue in lung cancer. The template was RNA from unsorted bulk tissue. TCRbeta libraries were built with three rounds of nested PCR, modified from ARM-PCR. TCRdb re-called the multiplex PCR reads with MiXCR, one entry per CDR3 protein. The profile covers about 110,000 distinct CDR3 sequences, with 60% to 80% appearing a single time and about 40% taken by the ten largest. The sample taken for sequencing was lung tumor tissue. These TCRs come from a woman between 55 and 75 years old with non-small cell lung cancer.

Remarks on this clonotype: This CDR3 fails to terminate in the conserved phenylalanine or tryptophan, so it likely reflects a read error. The rearrangement uses TRBV20-1 and TRBJ1-5; D not certain. With 0 bases removed from V and 0 bases from J, the gap between germline ends came to 12 bases. The length of the CDR3 is 16 residues. Germline CDR1 and CDR2: DFQATT and SNEGSKA (reference sequence). The CDR3 sequence is CSARDRQAFSNQPQHC. CDR3 nucleotide sequence: TGCAGTGCTAGAGATCGTCAGGCATTTAGCAATCAGCCCCAGCATTGT.

This chain links TRBV6-1 with TRBJ1-1, with no clear D. Between the trimmed V and J ends, which lost 9 bases and 9 bases, there was a span of 20 bases. The CDR3 runs 13 residues. The V gene's germline CDR1 is MNHNS and CDR2 SASEGT. The DNA for the CDR3 is TGTGCCAGACAAACCGACAAGGGAACTAAAGCTTTCTTT. Protein product: CARQTDKGTKAFF.

As regards this clonotype: Given a much more abundant clone one base away, this may be a read error. The chain recombines TRBV20-1 with TRBJ1-2; no reliable D call. V was cut by 4 bases and J by 9 bases, with 12 bases left in between. This CDR3 contains 11 residues. From germline, CDR1 is DFQATT and CDR2 SNEGSKA (reference sequence). For the CDR3, the DNA is TGCAGTGCTACATCTCTTGTGAGCTACACCTTC. This codes for CSATSLVSYTF.

This clonotype was counted a few times. A read error may explain this, as a much larger clone is one base away. The chain couples TRBV6-2 or TRBV6-3 to TRBJ2-5; no definite D call. CDR1 and CDR2 from the germline V gene are MNHEY and SVGEGT. The CDR3 sequence is 12 residues long. The CDR3 spells CVSSNQMETQYF. The CDR3 DNA sequence: TGTGTCAGCAGTAACCAGATGGAGACCCAGTACTTC.

With regard to this clonotype: One end of the junction is discordant with germline, which a read error may explain. The chain couples TRBV12-3 or TRBV12-4 to TRBJ2-3; maybe TRBD1 (6 bases). The length of the CDR3 is 16 residues. This CDR3 reads CASSSTGTWATDTKYF. The CDR3 DNA reads TGTGCCAGCAGTTCAACCGGGACATGGGCAACAGATACGAAGTATTTT.

The chain carries TRBV4-3 and TRBJ1-2; D is perhaps TRBD1 (5 bases). This CDR3 has 14 amino acids. Trimming left V 2 bases short and J 9 bases short, with 16 bases between. The germline CDR1 and CDR2 sequences are LGHNA and YSLEER. CDR3: CASSQNENQGCYTF. CDR3 DNA sequence: TGCGCCAGCAGCCAAAATGAAAACCAGGGTTGCTACACCTTC.

For this clonotype: Its ends do not fully match the called genes, so a read error is possible. The CDR3 loop is CSVGRRNQSQDF. The CDR3 bases are TGCAGTGTCGGGAGACGCAATCAATCCCAGGATTTT. The rearrangement joins TRBV20-1 to TRBJ1-5; unclear D gene. Germline CDR1 and CDR2: DFQATT and SNEGSKA (reference sequence). This CDR3 is built from 12 residues.

Concerning this clonotype itself: A read error may be the cause here, since a much bigger clone is one base away. The chain recombines TRBV11-2 with TRBJ1-2; D not resolved. Germline CDR1 reads SGHAT; CDR2 reads FQNNGV. There are 14 residues in the CDR3. As DNA, the CDR3 is TGTGCCAGCATCTTACTGGGCGGGAACTATGGCTACACCTTC. Amino acids: CASILLGGNYGYTF.

With regard to this clonotype: Since the CDR3 does not end with the conserved phenylalanine or tryptophan, this likely comes from a read error. The J gene is TRBJ1-1, the V gene TRBV28, with TRBD1 matching over 8 bases. V shed 6 bases and J 7 bases; nucleotides not matched to a gene: 10. Germline values: CDR1 MDHEN, CDR2 SYDVKM. The CDR3 loop spans 14 amino acids. CDR3 sequence reads: CASRESGGLSEAFL. CDR3 sequence (DNA): TGTGCCAGCAGGGAGTCAGGGGGCCTGAGTGAAGCTTTCCTT.